This is a list of T cell receptor beta chains from one sample in a study of shared clonotypes between healthy human individuals. Profiling relied on immunoSEQ multiplex PCR, and the TCRdb table lists in-frame clones only, not all of them. The repertoire consists of around 510,000 clones, with roughly 95% occurring once and the leading ten covering around 0.066%. Sequencing input: naive CD4+ T cells sorted from blood. These receptors came from a woman aged 30 to 39 in good health. Each CDR3 is given without its conserved first and last residue. The order of the fields is V gene, CDR3 protein.

TRBV7-9,ASSFGGGQETQY
TRBV5-1,ASSSVLGSSYNEQF
TRBV4-1,ASSQASGGARYEQY
TRBV5-1,ASSSGQDHQPQH
TRBV5-1,ASSSGHRAGNTIY
TRBV10-3,AISESGIGVETQY
TRBV5-4,ASSPDRHYEQY
TRBV2,ASSELQGYGETQY
TRBV27,ASSPDRAVFNQPQH
TRBV5-1,ASSWSGQNTEAF
TRBV9,ASSLHDGTEAF
TRBV11-2,ASSPTGQETQY
TRBV28,ASVRGSYEQY
TRBV7-8,ASSPTRDGNIQY
TRBV28,ASSLAGTSGIRGQY
TRBV10-3,AIPPVWLPNNEQF
TRBV6-4,ASSATGRTNEKLF
TRBV5-1,ASSLEQISYNEQF
TRBV2,AGLAGGDTQY
TRBV5-6,ASSLAGGTETQY
TRBV4-1,ASSQGRETGARVSEQY
TRBV19,ASSAPGDDYGYT
TRBV9,ASSVEGKGGYT
TRBV19,ASSTQVGNQPQH
TRBV10-3,AISARGEGYEQY
TRBV7-2,ASSLIAGVGGNTIY
TRBV11-2,ASSFVGGRGPSYEQY
TRBV28,ASSFEGFSNQPQH
TRBV4-1,ASSQEGPSNEQF
TRBV28,ASSLLQPGQYSGNTIY
TRBV10-1,ASRSSSGELDYEQY
TRBV2,ASSVGSGSPNEQF
TRBV6-5,ASRNRGPQPQH
TRBV7-6,ASSPRLAGVAGELF
TRBV15,ATSTDRVNEQY
TRBV2,ASSEANLLAGGSRSEQF
TRBV5-1,ASSLGGGNNEKLF
TRBV2,ASSKPEYYEQY